The TCR beta chain described here comes from a study of shared clonotypes between healthy human individuals. Only in-frame clones appear in the TCRdb table, and some are missing; sequencing was by immunoSEQ multiplex PCR. The sample records more than 500,000 clones, 90% to 97% being singletons. Germline values: CDR1 SEHNR, CDR2 FQNEAQ (reference sequence). V shed 4 bases, J shed 5 bases, and the junction held 4 bases outside the gene matches. CDR3 size: 13 residues. The V call is TRBV7-9, the J call TRBJ2-7; 8 positions agree with TRBD1. The clonotype comes from a woman in her 30s in good health. Material for sequencing was naive CD4+ T cells sorted from blood. Subset given: CD45RA+ positively selected. The CDR3 bases are TGTGCCAGCAGCTCCCAGGGGGCGCACGAGCAGTACTTC. This sequence encodes CASSSQGAHEQYF.